The 5 T cell receptor beta chains presented below share a single source sample, sequenced in a study of neoadjuvant nivolumab and ipilimumab in lung cancer. TCRdb's table, derived via immunoSEQ multiplex PCR, lists solely in-frame clones and lacks some. The sample consists of 30,000 to 45,000 clones, roughly 89% of them appearing once. Specimen: peripheral blood, collected before neoadjuvant nivolumab, alone or with ipilimumab. These TCRs come from an adult with non-small cell lung cancer.

This rearrangement joins TRBV11-2 to TRBJ2-5, with a tentative D call TRBD1 (6 bases). Germline lookup yields CDR1 SGHAT and CDR2 FQNNGV. CDR3 length: 15 amino acids. The V gene lost 3 bases and the J gene lost 2 bases, with 13 bases spanning the gap. The DNA for the CDR3 is TGTGCCAGCAGCTTGGGGACACCGATACAAGAGACCCAGTACTTC. Encoded protein: CASSLGTPIQETQYF.

This chain connects TRBV18 to TRBJ2-5, with D possibly TRBD1 on 6 matching bases. Trimming stripped 6 bases from V and 4 bases from J, with 18 bases between. This CDR3 contains 15 residues. CDR1 and CDR2 (germline): KGHSH, LQKENI. In DNA, the CDR3 is TGTGCCAGCTCGCGGACAGCCGGAGTTGGAGAGACCCAGTACTTC. Its protein product is CASSRTAGVGETQYF.

This clone was recorded once. The chain uses TRBV15 and TRBJ2-7; D call uncertain. Trimming took off 3 bases at V and 0 bases at J, with 9 bases between the two ends. In germline, CDR1 is LNHNV, CDR2 YYDKDF (reference sequence). This CDR3 is built from 14 residues. The CDR3 DNA is TGTGCCACCAGCAGGGTCCCGAGCTCCTACGAGCAGTACTTC. Its protein product is CATSRVPSSYEQYF.

This clone was found once. The chain is built from TRBV10-1 and TRBJ1-3, with TRBD1 matching 8 bases. Germline values: CDR1 WNHNN, CDR2 SYGVQD (reference sequence). With 4 bases clipped from V and 4 bases from J, the junction kept 3 bases outside the gene matches. This CDR3 is built from 14 residues. The CDR3 DNA reads as TGCGCCAGCAGTGCTGGACAGGGAGGAAACACCATATATTTT. As protein: CASSAGQGGNTIYF.

V gene TRBV30 combines with J gene TRBJ2-5; possibly TRBD1 for D (5 bases). Between the trimmed V and J ends, which lost 0 bases and 4 bases, there was a span of 9 bases. The CDR3 is made up of 13 amino acids. Germline CDR1 and CDR2: GTSNPN and SVGIG (reference sequence). This CDR3 reads CAWSVAGPETQYF. The CDR3 DNA sequence: TGTGCCTGGAGTGTGGCAGGGCCAGAGACCCAGTACTTC. The entire variable domain, with the rest obtained from reference TRBV30 and TRBJ2-5, is as follows: SQTIHQWPATLVQPVGSPLSLECTVEGTSNPNLYWYRQAAGRGLQLLFYSVGIGQISSEVPQNLSASRPQDRQFILSSKKLLLSDSGFYLCAWSVAGPETQYFGPGTRLLVL.